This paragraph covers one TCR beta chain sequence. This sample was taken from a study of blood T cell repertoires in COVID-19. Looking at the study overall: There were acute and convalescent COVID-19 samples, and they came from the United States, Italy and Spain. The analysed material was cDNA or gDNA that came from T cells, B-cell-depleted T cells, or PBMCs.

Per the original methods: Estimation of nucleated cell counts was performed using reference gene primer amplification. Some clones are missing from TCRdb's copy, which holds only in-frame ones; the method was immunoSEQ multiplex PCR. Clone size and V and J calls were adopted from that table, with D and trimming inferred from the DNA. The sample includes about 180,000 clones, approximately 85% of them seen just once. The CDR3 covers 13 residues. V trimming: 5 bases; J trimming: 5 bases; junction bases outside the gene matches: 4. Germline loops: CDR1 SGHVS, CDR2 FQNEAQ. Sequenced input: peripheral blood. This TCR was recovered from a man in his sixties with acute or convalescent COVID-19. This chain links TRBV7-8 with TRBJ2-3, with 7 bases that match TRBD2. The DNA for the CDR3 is TGTGCCAGCAGCCGAGGGGAGGGAGATACGCAGTATTTT. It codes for CASSRGEGDTQYF. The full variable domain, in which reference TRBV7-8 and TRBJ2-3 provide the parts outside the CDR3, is GAGVSQSPRYKVAKRGQDVALRCDPISGHVSLFWYQQALGQGPEFLTYFQNEAQLDKSGLPSDRFFAERPEGSVSTLKIQRTQQEDSAVYLCASSRGEGDTQYFGPGTRLTVL.